Here is one T cell receptor (beta chain) with its context. Its matching antigen is unknown. The sample comes from a study of cytomegalovirus exposure and HLA in healthy donors. Overall study context: A subsequent analysis reported that the 95 to 150 validation repertoires were produced on the same platform that had also been used for the roughly 670 first-cohort repertoires. Regarding the study as a whole: Subsequent analysis showed first-cohort TCR clusters tending to co-occur in 120 or so validation repertoires.

The donors were part of the roughly 130-subject validation cohort, which stood apart from the approximately 670-subject first cohort. The CDR3 extends over 14 amino acids. Germline loops: CDR1 SGDLS, CDR2 YYNGEE. V was shortened by 4 bases and J by 0 bases, with 8 bases between the two germline ends. Only in-frame clones appear in the TCRdb table, and some are missing; sequencing was by immunoSEQ multiplex PCR. This table has 90,000 to 150,000 clones, around 85% appearing once. This clonotype was obtained from a woman in her thirties in good health and CMV-seronegative. The rearrangement joins TRBV9 to TRBJ1-3; D may be TRBD1 (6 bases). What was sequenced was PBMCs. CDR3 coding DNA: TGTGCCAGCAGCCCAGGGGACTCTGGAAACACCATATATTTT. It encodes CASSPGDSGNTIYF.